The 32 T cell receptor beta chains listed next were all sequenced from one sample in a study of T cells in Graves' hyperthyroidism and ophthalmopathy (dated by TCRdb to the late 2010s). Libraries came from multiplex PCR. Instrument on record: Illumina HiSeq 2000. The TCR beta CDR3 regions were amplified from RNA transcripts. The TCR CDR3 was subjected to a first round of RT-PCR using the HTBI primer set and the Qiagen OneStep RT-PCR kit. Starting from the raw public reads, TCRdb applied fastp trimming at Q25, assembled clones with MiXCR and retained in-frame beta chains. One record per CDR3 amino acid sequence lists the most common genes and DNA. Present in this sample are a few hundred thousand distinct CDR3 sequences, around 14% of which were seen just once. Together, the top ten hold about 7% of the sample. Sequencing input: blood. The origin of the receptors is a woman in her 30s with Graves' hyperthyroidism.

The CDR3: CAWSAGTTTDTQYF. The CDR3 bases are TGTGCCTGGAGTGCTGGGACCACGACAGATACGCAGTATTTT. This chain uses TRBV30 with TRBJ2-3, with D possibly being TRBD1 or TRBD2 (5 bases each). V lost 1 base to trimming and J lost 3 bases, with 11 bases between them. The CDR3 has 14 residues. Germline V gene sequence: CDR1 GTSNPN, CDR2 SVGIG (reference sequence).

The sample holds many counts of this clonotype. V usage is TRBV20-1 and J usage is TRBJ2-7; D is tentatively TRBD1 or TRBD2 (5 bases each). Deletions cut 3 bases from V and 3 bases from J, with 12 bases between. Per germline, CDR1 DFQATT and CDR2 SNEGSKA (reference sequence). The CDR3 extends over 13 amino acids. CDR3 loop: CSARSRDRYEQYF. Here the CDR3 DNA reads TGCAGTGCTAGGTCCCGGGACCGCTACGAGCAGTACTTC.

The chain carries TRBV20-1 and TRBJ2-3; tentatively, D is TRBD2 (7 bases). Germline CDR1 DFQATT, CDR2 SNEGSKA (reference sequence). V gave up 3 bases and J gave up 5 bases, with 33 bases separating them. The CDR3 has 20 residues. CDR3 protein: CSASIRDIARFSGLGDTQYF. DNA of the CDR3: TGCAGTGCTAGTATAAGGGACATCGCCCGTTTTAGCGGGTTGGGAGATACGCAGTATTTT.

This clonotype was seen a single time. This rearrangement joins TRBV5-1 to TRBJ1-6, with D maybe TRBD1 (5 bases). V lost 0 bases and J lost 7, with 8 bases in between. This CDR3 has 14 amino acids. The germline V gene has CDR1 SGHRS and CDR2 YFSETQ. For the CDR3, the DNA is TGCGCCAGCAGCTTGGACAGGATGAATTCACCCCTCCACTTT. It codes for CASSLDRMNSPLHF. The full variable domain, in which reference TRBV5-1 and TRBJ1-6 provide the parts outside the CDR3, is KAGVTQTPRYLIKTRGQQVTLSCSPISGHRSVSWYQQTPGQGLQFLFEYFSETQRNKGNFPGRFSGRQFSNSRSEMNVSTLELGDSALYLCASSLDRMNSPLHFGNGTRLTVT.

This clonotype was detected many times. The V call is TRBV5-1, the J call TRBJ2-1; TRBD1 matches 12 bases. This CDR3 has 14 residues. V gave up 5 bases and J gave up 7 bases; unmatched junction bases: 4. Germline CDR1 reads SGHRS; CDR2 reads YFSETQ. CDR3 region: CASSGTGGMNEQFF. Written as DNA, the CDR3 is TGCGCCAGCAGTGGGACAGGGGGCATGAATGAGCAGTTCTTC.

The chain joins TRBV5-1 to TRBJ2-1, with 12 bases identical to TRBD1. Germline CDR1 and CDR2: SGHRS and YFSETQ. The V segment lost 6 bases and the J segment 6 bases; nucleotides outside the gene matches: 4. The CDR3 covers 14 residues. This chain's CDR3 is CASISGQGANEQFF. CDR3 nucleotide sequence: TGCGCCAGCATCTCGGGACAGGGGGCCAATGAGCAGTTCTTC.

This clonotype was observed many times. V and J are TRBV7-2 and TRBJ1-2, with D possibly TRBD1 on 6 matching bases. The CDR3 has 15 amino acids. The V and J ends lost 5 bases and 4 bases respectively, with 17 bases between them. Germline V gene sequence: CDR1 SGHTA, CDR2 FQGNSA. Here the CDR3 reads CASSIGGAFTYGYTF. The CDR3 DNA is TGTGCCAGCAGCATTGGGGGCGCCTTCACCTATGGCTACACCTTC. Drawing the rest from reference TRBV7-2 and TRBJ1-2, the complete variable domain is GAGVSQSPSNKVTEKGKDVELRCDPISGHTALYWYRQSLGQGLEFLIYFQGNSAPDKSGLPSDRFSAERTGGSVSTLTIQRTQQEDSAVYLCASSIGGAFTYGYTFGSGTRLTVV.

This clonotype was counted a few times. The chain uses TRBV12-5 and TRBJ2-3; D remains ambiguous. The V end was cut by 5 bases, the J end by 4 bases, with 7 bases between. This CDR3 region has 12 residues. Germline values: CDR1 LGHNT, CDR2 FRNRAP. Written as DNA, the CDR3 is TGTGCTAGTGGTCACTGGTCAGATACGCAGTATTTT. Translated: CASGHWSDTQYF.

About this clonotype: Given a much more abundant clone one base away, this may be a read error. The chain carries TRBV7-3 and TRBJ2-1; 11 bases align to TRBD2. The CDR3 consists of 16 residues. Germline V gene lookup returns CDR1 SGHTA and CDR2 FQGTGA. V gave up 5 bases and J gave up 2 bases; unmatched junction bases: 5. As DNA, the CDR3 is TGTGCCAGCAGCCATTCGGGACTAGCGGCCTACAATGAGCAGTTCTTC. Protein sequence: CASSHSGLAAYNEQFF.

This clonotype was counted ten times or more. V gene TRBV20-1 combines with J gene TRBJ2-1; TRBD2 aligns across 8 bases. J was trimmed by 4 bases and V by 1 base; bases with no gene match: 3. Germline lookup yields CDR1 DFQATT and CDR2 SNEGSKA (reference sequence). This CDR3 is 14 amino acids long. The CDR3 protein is CSARGGLGYNEQFF. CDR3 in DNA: TGCAGTGCTAGAGGGGGACTAGGTTACAATGAGCAGTTCTTC.

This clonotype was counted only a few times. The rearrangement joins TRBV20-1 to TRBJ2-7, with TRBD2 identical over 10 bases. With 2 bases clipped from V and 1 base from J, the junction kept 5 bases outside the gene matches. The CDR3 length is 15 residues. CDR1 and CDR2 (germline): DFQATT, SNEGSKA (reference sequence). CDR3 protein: CSARILAGPSYEQYF. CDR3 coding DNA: TGCAGTGCTAGAATACTAGCGGGACCTTCCTACGAGCAGTACTTC.

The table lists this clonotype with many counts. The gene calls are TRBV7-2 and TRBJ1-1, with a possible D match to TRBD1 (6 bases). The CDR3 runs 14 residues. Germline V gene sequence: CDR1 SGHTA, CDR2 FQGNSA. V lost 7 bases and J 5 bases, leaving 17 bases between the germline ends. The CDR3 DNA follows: TGTGCCAGCACCAAACGGGGGGGGCTAACTGAAGCTTTCTTT. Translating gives CASTKRGGLTEAFF.

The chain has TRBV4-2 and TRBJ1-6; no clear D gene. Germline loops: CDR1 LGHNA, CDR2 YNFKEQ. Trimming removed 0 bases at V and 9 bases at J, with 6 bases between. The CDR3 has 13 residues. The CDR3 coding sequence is TGTGCCAGCAGCCAAGAGGGTGTTTCACCCCTCCACTTT. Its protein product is CASSQEGVSPLHF.

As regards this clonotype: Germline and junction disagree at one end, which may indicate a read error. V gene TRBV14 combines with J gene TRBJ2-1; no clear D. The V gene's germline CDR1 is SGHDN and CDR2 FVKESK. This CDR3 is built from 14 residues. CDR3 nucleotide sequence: TGTGCCAGCAACCAAGATTCAACCTACAATGAGCAGTTCTTC. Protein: CASNQDSTYNEQFF.

CDR3 nucleotides: TGTGCCTGGAGTGTACGGGGGTTTGGGGCCAACGTCCTGACTTTC. The encoded protein is CAWSVRGFGANVLTF. The rearrangement joins TRBV30 to TRBJ2-6; perhaps TRBD2 as D (6 bases). CDR3 length: 15 residues. Trimming left V 0 bases short and J 3 bases short, with 9 bases between. Germline loops: CDR1 GTSNPN, CDR2 SVGIG (reference sequence).

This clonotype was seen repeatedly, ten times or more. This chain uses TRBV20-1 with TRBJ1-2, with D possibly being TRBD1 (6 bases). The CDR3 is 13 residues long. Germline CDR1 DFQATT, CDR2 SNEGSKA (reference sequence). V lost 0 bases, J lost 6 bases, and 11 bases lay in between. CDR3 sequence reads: CSARDPGTNGYTF. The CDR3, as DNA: TGCAGTGCTAGAGATCCAGGGACAAATGGCTACACCTTC.

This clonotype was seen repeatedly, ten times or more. CDR3 DNA sequence: TGCGCCAGCAGCCAATACAGGGAGCCGAACTACGAGCAGTACTTC. This translates into CASSQYREPNYEQYF. This chain joins TRBV4-3 and TRBJ2-7; tentative D call: TRBD1 (6 bases). CDR1 LGHNA and CDR2 YSLEER come from the germline V gene. V lost 2 bases to trimming and J lost 3 bases, with 14 bases between them. This CDR3 comprises 15 residues.

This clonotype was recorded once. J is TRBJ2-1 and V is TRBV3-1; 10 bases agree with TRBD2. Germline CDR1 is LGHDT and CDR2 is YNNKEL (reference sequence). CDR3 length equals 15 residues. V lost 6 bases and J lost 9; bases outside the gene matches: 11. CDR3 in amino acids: CASSKTSGSSGEQFF. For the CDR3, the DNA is TGTGCCAGCAGTAAGACTAGCGGGTCCTCAGGTGAGCAGTTCTTC.

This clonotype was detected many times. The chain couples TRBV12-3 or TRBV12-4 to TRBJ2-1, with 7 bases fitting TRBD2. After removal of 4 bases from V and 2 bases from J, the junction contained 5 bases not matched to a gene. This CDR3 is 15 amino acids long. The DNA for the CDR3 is TGTGCCAGCAGTTCGGGGGGAGTAGCCTACAATGAGCAGTTCTTC. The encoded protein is CASSSGGVAYNEQFF.

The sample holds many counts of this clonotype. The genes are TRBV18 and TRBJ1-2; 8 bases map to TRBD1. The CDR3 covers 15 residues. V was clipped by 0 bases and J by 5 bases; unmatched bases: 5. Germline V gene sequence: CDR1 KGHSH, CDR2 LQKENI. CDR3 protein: CASSPPGTGPYGYTF. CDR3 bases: TGTGCCAGCTCACCACCCGGGACAGGCCCTTATGGCTACACCTTC.

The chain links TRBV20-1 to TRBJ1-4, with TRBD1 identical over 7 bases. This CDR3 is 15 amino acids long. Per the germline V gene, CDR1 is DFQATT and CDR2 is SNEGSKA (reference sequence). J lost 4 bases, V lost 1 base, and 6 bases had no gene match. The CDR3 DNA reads TGCAGTGCTAGAGCCCGGGGACAGAATAATGAAAAACTGTTTTTT. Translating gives CSARARGQNNEKLFF.

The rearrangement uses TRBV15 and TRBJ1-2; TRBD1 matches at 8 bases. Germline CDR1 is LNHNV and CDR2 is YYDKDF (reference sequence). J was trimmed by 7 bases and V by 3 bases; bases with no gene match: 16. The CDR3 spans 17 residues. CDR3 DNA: TGTGCCACCAGCAGGGGGGGGGGGGGACAGGAGACCTCTGGCTACACCTTC. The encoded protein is CATSRGGGGQETSGYTF.

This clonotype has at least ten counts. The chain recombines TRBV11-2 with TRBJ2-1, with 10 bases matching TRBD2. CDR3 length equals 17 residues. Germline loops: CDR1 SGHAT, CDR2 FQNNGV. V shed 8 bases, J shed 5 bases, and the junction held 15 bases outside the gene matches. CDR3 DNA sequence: TGTGCCAGCCTCGACTTCATAGCGGGAGGCGTGGACAATGAGCAGTTCTTC. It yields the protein CASLDFIAGGVDNEQFF.

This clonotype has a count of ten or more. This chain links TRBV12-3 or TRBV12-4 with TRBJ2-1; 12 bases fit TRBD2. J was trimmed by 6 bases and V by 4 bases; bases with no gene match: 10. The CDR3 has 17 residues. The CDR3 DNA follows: TGTGCCAGCAGTTGGAAACTAGCGGGAGGACGAGGCAATGAGCAGTTCTTC. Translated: CASSWKLAGGRGNEQFF.

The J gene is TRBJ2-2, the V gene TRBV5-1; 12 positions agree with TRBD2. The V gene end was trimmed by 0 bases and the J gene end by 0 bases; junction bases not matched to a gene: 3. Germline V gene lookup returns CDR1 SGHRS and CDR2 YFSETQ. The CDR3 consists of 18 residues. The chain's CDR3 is CASSLARTSGTNTGELFF. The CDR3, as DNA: TGCGCCAGCAGCTTGGCCCGGACTAGCGGGACGAACACCGGGGAGCTGTTTTTT.

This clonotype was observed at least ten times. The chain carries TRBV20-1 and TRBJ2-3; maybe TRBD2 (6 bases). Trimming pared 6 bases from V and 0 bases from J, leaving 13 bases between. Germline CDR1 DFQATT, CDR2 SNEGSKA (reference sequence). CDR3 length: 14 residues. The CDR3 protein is CSAPGLLSTDTQYF. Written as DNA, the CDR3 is TGCAGTGCCCCGGGACTGCTAAGCACAGATACGCAGTATTTT.

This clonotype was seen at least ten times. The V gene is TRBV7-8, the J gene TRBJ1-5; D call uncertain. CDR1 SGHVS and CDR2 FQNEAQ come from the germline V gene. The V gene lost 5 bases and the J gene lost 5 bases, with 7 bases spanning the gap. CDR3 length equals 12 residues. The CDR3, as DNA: TGTGCCAGCAGCCGGGAGGATCAGCCCCAGCATTTT. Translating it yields CASSREDQPQHF. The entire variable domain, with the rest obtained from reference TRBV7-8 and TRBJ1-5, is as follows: GAGVSQSPRYKVAKRGQDVALRCDPISGHVSLFWYQQALGQGPEFLTYFQNEAQLDKSGLPSDRFFAERPEGSVSTLKIQRTQQEDSAVYLCASSREDQPQHFGDGTRLSIL.

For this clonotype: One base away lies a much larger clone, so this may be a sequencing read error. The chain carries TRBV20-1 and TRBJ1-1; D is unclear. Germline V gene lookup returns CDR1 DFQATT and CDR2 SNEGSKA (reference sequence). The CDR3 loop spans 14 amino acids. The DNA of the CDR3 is TGCAGTGCTAGGGAGGCTTCGGGGAACACTGAAGCTTCCTTT. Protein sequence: CSAREASGNTEASF.

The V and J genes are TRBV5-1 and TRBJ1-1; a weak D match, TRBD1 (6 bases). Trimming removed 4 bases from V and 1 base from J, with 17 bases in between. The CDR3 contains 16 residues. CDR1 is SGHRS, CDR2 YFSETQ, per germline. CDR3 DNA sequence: TGCGCCAGCAGCAAATTACAGGGTAATCCGAACACTGAAGCTTTCTTT. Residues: CASSKLQGNPNTEAFF.

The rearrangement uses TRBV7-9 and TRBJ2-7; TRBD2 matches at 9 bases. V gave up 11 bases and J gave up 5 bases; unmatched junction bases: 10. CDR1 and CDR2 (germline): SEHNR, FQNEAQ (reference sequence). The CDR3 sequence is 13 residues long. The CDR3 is CASFVAGDHEQYF. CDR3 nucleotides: TGTGCCTCCTTCGTAGCGGGAGATCACGAGCAGTACTTC.

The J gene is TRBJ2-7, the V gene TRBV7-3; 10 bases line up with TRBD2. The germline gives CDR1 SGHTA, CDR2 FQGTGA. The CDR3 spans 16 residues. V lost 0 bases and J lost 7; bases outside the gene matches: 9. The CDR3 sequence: CASSLTDLAGVREQYF. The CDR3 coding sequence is TGTGCCAGCAGCTTAACGGATCTAGCGGGAGTAAGAGAGCAGTACTTC.

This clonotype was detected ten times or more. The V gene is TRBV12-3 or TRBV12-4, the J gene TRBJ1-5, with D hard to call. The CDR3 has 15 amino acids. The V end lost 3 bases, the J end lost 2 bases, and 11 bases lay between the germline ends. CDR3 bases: TGTGCCAGCAGTTTCCCCCGGATGGGCAATCAGCCCCAGCATTTT. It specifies CASSFPRMGNQPQHF.